This entry lists 26 T cell receptor beta chains sequenced from one sample in a study of shared clonotypes between healthy human individuals. Generated by immunoSEQ multiplex PCR, the TCRdb table keeps only in-frame clones and is missing some. The table has about 2.3 million clones, around 93% seen once. Material for sequencing was naive CD4+ T cells from PBMCs. Subset reported: CD45RA+ positively selected. The receptors originated from a man younger than 35 in good health. Some clones in this sample may be carry-over from other donors' samples.

In its sample, this clone was seen once. This chain uses TRBV9 with TRBJ2-7; D tentatively reads TRBD1 or TRBD2 (7 bases each). Trimming pared 0 bases from V and 3 bases from J, leaving 13 bases between. This CDR3 is built from 15 residues. CDR1 is SGDLS and CDR2 is YYNGEE in the germline V gene. CDR3 sequence: CASSVEARGGYEQYF. The CDR3 DNA reads as TGTGCCAGCAGCGTAGAGGCCAGGGGGGGCTACGAGCAGTACTTC. Combining the CDR3 with reference TRBV9 and TRBJ2-7 gives the whole variable domain DSGVTQTPKHLITATGQRVTLRCSPRSGDLSVYWYQQSLDQGLQFLIQYYNGEERAKGNILERFSAQQFPDLHSELNLSSLELGDSALYFCASSVEARGGYEQYFGPGTRLTVT.

The chain employs TRBV6-6 and TRBJ2-1, with 7 bases that match TRBD1. The V gene's germline CDR1 is MNHNY and CDR2 SVGAGI (reference sequence). V dropped 4 bases and J dropped 0; count of bases not matched to a gene: 6. This CDR3 is built from 16 residues. As DNA, the CDR3 is TGTGCCAGCAGTTCAAGGACAGGCAGCTCCTACAATGAGCAGTTCTTC. It encodes CASSSRTGSSYNEQFF.

The rearrangement joins TRBV5-1 to TRBJ2-2; 9 bases line up with TRBD2. The CDR3 has 15 residues. Per germline, CDR1 SGHRS and CDR2 YFSETQ. The junction had 10 bases not matched to a gene; V was cut back by 7 bases and J by 6 bases. The CDR3 sequence: CASATPGGGAGELFF. The CDR3 DNA sequence: TGCGCCAGCGCCACCCCGGGCGGGGGGGCCGGGGAGCTGTTTTTT.

The chain has TRBV7-2 and TRBJ1-3; D may be TRBD1 (5 bases). Germline loops: CDR1 SGHTA, CDR2 FQGNSA. V was trimmed by 7 bases and J by 3 bases, leaving 19 bases between them. The CDR3 spans 16 residues. The CDR3 nucleotides read TGTGCCAGCACCAGGGTTCGTCGGGATCATGGAAACACCATATATTTT. As protein: CASTRVRRDHGNTIYF.

The rearrangement uses TRBV2 and TRBJ2-7, with 7 bases identical to TRBD1. Germline V gene sequence: CDR1 SNHLY, CDR2 FYNNEI. The CDR3 spans 16 residues. V was pared by 7 bases and J by 6 bases, with 18 bases of the junction left unmatched. This chain's CDR3 is CASNARGSLLVGEQYF. The CDR3 DNA follows: TGTGCCAGCAATGCCAGGGGGTCGTTGTTGGTGGGCGAGCAGTACTTC.

J is TRBJ2-2 and V is TRBV19, with unresolved D. This CDR3 has 18 residues. Germline loops: CDR1 LNHDA, CDR2 SQIVND (reference sequence). The V gene lost 3 bases and the J gene lost 0 bases, with 17 bases spanning the gap. This CDR3 is CASSMFLWAVANTGELFF. CDR3 coding DNA: TGTGCCAGTAGTATGTTTCTCTGGGCGGTCGCGAACACCGGGGAGCTGTTTTTT.

A word on this clone: This sample also contains other DNA sequences that code for the same CDR3. The chain has TRBV5-1 and TRBJ2-7, with unresolved D. The CDR3 spans 15 residues. In germline, CDR1 is SGHRS, CDR2 YFSETQ. The V end lost 2 bases, the J end lost 1 base, and 13 bases lay between the germline ends. DNA of the CDR3: TGCGCCAGCAGCTTAGACGGTACATCATCCTACGAGCAGTACTTC. It specifies CASSLDGTSSYEQYF.

This chain joins TRBV27 and TRBJ1-4; possible D gene TRBD1, 6 bases. Trimming shortened V by 3 bases and J by 7 bases, and 12 bases separated the two germline ends. Germline lookup yields CDR1 MNHEY and CDR2 SMNVEV (reference sequence). The CDR3 has 14 amino acids. The CDR3 region is CASSFRGGGEKLFF. The CDR3 DNA sequence: TGTGCCAGCAGTTTCAGGGGAGGGGGTGAAAAACTGTTTTTT. The full variable domain, its missing parts supplied by reference TRBV27 and TRBJ1-4, is EAQVTQNPRYLITVTGKKLTVTCSQNMNHEYMSWYRQDPGLGLRQIYYSMNVEVTDKGDVPEGYKVSRKEKRNFPLILESPSPNQTSLYFCASSFRGGGEKLFFGSGTQLSVL.

A remark on this clone: The identical CDR3 is also encoded by other nucleotide sequences in the sample. The rearrangement links TRBV5-1 to TRBJ2-5; D perhaps matches TRBD1 (5 bases). This CDR3 has 14 amino acids. Germline V lookup: CDR1 SGHRS, CDR2 YFSETQ. Trimming stripped 5 bases from V and 2 bases from J, with 13 bases between. Written as DNA, the CDR3 is TGCGCCAGCAGTCGCGGACAATCTCAAGAGACCCAGTACTTC. Protein product: CASSRGQSQETQYF.

V gene TRBV6-4 combines with J gene TRBJ2-5; D is ambiguous. Trimming stripped 6 bases from V and 1 base from J, with 30 bases between. Germline loops: CDR1 MRHNA, CDR2 SNTAGT. The length of the CDR3 is 20 residues. The CDR3 reads CASRHLISLLGGILQETQYF. CDR3 nucleotide sequence: TGTGCCAGCAGACACCTCATCTCCCTCTTGGGTGGGATACTCCAAGAGACCCAGTACTTC.

V usage is TRBV28 and J usage is TRBJ2-1; 9 bases align to TRBD1. Germline V gene sequence: CDR1 MDHEN, CDR2 SYDVKM. The CDR3 is 14 residues long. The trim removed 7 bases at V and 9 bases at J, leaving 10 bases unmatched. The CDR3 DNA is TGTGCCAGCAACCCCCGGACAGGGGAACGTGAGCAGTTCTTC. Its translation: CASNPRTGEREQFF.

This sequence joins TRBV10-3 and TRBJ1-5, with unresolved D. Trimming removed 3 bases at V and 4 bases at J, with 7 bases between. CDR3 size: 13 residues. Germline lookup yields CDR1 ENHRY and CDR2 SYGVKD. CDR3 sequence: CAISDSLNQPQHF. In nucleotides, the CDR3 is TGTGCCATCAGTGATTCCTTGAATCAGCCCCAGCATTTT.

The chain recombines TRBV5-4 with TRBJ2-2; no clear D gene. The V gene's germline CDR1 is SGHNT and CDR2 YYREEE (reference sequence). This CDR3 has 16 residues. V gave up 4 bases and J gave up 0 bases, with 13 bases separating them. CDR3 DNA sequence: TGTGCCAGCAGCCCCCCCGCGGCCCCGAACACCGGGGAGCTGTTTTTT. Its translation: CASSPPAAPNTGELFF.

This clone was picked up one time. This sequence joins TRBV27 and TRBJ2-1; 12 bases fit TRBD2. Germline CDR1 is MNHEY and CDR2 is SMNVEV (reference sequence). The CDR3 has 15 residues. The V segment lost 0 bases and the J segment 8 bases; nucleotides outside the gene matches: 2. CDR3 bases: TGTGCCAGCAGTTTATCTAGACTAGCGGGAGATGAGCAGTTCTTC. Its protein is CASSLSRLAGDEQFF.

In its sample, this clone was seen once. The rearrangement links TRBV7-8 to TRBJ2-7; 7 nucleotides match TRBD1. V lost 8 bases to trimming and J lost 4 bases; unmatched junction nucleotides: 14. Germline CDR1 is SGHVS and CDR2 is FQNEAQ. CDR3 length: 15 amino acids. The CDR3 DNA reads as TGTGCCAGCGGCGTTTCGACAGGGTTGGATTACGAGCAGTACTTC. Protein product: CASGVSTGLDYEQYF.

This clone was observed a single time. The V and J genes are TRBV7-9 and TRBJ2-3, with unresolved D. The CDR3 totals 17 residues. CDR1 and CDR2 (germline): SEHNR, FQNEAQ (reference sequence). Trimming cost V 5 bases and J 2 bases, with 20 bases left between them. CDR3 sequence: CASSTDLWPAYTDTQYF. Written as DNA, the CDR3 is TGTGCCAGCAGCACTGATTTGTGGCCTGCCTACACAGATACGCAGTATTTT.

The chain combines TRBV5-4 with TRBJ1-6; D call uncertain. The CDR3 spans 14 residues. V dropped 4 bases and J dropped 4 bases, with 9 bases sitting between them. The germline V gene encodes CDR1 SGHNT and CDR2 YYREEE (reference sequence). CDR3 sequence (DNA): TGTGCCAGCAGCCCCGAGGGTTATAATTCACCCCTCCACTTT. Translation gives CASSPEGYNSPLHF. The variable domain in full, with the rest retrieved from reference TRBV5-4 and TRBJ1-6, is ETGVTQSPTHLIKTRGQQVTLRCSSQSGHNTVSWYQQALGQGPQFIFQYYREEENGRGNFPPRFSGLQFPNYSSELNVNALELDDSALYLCASSPEGYNSPLHFGNGTRLTVT.

The J gene is TRBJ1-4, the V gene TRBV11-2; a possible D gene is TRBD1 (5 bases). Trimming took 4 bases from V and 7 from J, leaving 19 bases between them. Germline assignment: CDR1 SGHAT and CDR2 FQNNGV. This CDR3 is built from 16 residues. CDR3 region: CASSYRRSGVSEKLFF. CDR3 DNA sequence: TGTGCCAGCAGCTATCGTAGATCGGGGGTTAGTGAAAAACTGTTTTTT.

The chain links TRBV30 to TRBJ2-3; 10 bases match TRBD2. The germline V gene encodes CDR1 GTSNPN and CDR2 SVGIG (reference sequence). The CDR3 extends over 17 amino acids. Trimming cost V 5 bases and J 5 bases; bases outside gene matches: 16. The CDR3 loop is CAWGPQRSGRTGDTQYF. In nucleotides, the CDR3 is TGTGCCTGGGGACCCCAACGTAGCGGGAGGACGGGAGATACGCAGTATTTT.

V is TRBV7-2 and J is TRBJ2-2, with D possibly being TRBD1 (6 bases). The CDR3 has 16 residues. Germline V gene sequence: CDR1 SGHTA, CDR2 FQGNSA. The ends were cut back, 5 bases at V and 4 bases at J, with 17 bases in the middle. CDR3 DNA sequence: TGTGCCAGCAGCCCACGACAGGCAGGAAGCACCGGGGAGCTGTTTTTT. Its protein product is CASSPRQAGSTGELFF.

The chain is built from TRBV29-1 and TRBJ2-6; the match to TRBD1 covers 9 bases. V shed 5 bases and J 0 bases; nucleotides not matched to a gene: 11. CDR3 size: 18 residues. Germline assignment: CDR1 SQVTM and CDR2 ANQGSEA. CDR3 loop: CSVIPDRGIRSGANVLTF. The CDR3 region has the DNA TGCAGCGTTATCCCGGACAGGGGAATTCGCTCTGGGGCCAACGTCCTGACTTTC.

This chain connects TRBV29-1 to TRBJ2-1, with a tentative D call TRBD2 (6 bases). The CDR3 is made up of 12 amino acids. The germline V gene encodes CDR1 SQVTM and CDR2 ANQGSEA. V was shortened by 7 bases and J by 6 bases, with 13 bases between the two germline ends. The CDR3 bases are TGCAGCGCGTTAGCGGAAAGCAATGAGCAGTTCTTC. This translates into CSALAESNEQFF.

J is TRBJ2-1 and V is TRBV9; D not resolved. The V gene lost 0 bases and the J gene lost 0 bases, with 13 bases spanning the gap. This CDR3 is built from 17 residues. Germline V lookup: CDR1 SGDLS, CDR2 YYNGEE. Written as DNA, the CDR3 is TGTGCCAGCAGCGTAGCTACGGCAACTCCCTCCTACAATGAGCAGTTCTTC. This translates into CASSVATATPSYNEQFF.

This clone showed up just a few times. The chain combines TRBV15 with TRBJ1-2, with D perhaps TRBD1 (6 bases). In germline, CDR1 is LNHNV, CDR2 YYDKDF (reference sequence). V lost 7 bases to trimming and J lost 4 bases, with 16 bases between them. CDR3 length: 14 residues. The CDR3 DNA is TGTGCCACCACCGTAGACAGGACCGTCTATGGCTACACCTTC. It yields the protein CATTVDRTVYGYTF.

The J gene is TRBJ1-2, the V gene TRBV28; D gene unclear. V lost 3 bases to trimming and J lost 8 bases, with 13 bases between them. Germline V gene sequence: CDR1 MDHEN, CDR2 SYDVKM. This CDR3 is built from 13 residues. The CDR3 spells CASSLGLTAGYTF. The CDR3 bases are TGTGCCAGCAGTTTGGGGTTGACGGCGGGCTACACCTTC.

The V call is TRBV5-8, the J call TRBJ1-5, with 7 bases that match TRBD1. Germline V lookup: CDR1 SGHTS, CDR2 YDEGEE. V lost 0 bases and J lost 3; bases outside the gene matches: 6. The CDR3 is made up of 16 amino acids. CDR3 region: CASSLVGTVDNQPQHF. Written as DNA, the CDR3 is TGTGCCAGCAGCTTGGTCGGGACAGTAGACAATCAGCCCCAGCATTTT.